The 5 T cell receptor beta chains below all came from one sample that was sequenced in a study of T cells in Graves' hyperthyroidism and ophthalmopathy. Amplified regions were TCR beta CDR3 sequences from RNA transcripts. Carried out on the TCR CDR3, a first-round RT-PCR used the HTBI primer set. A single record per CDR3 protein comes from TCRdb applying MiXCR to the multiplex PCR reads. This sample has about 200,000 distinct CDR3 sequences, with about a sixth found just once. Sample: blood. These receptors all come from a woman aged 50 to 65 with Graves' hyperthyroidism.

A few counts support this clonotype. This chain joins TRBV7-3 and TRBJ2-5; a possible D gene is TRBD2 (5 bases). The CDR3 is made up of 14 amino acids. Trimming removed 0 bases from V and 5 bases from J, with 10 bases in between. CDR1 is SGHTA and CDR2 is FQGTGA in the germline V gene. The CDR3 sequence is CASSLTTGRETQYF. CDR3 nucleotide sequence: TGTGCCAGCAGCTTAACCACGGGAAGGGAGACCCAGTACTTC.

This clonotype was seen ten or more times. This chain's CDR3 is CASSLFDTDTQYF. The CDR3 DNA sequence: TGTGCCAGCAGTTTATTCGACACAGATACGCAGTATTTT. The gene calls are TRBV12-3 or TRBV12-4 and TRBJ2-3; D not certain. Trimming shortened V by 2 bases and J by 2 bases, and 5 bases separated the two germline ends. The CDR3 runs to 13 residues.

This rearrangement joins TRBV20-1 to TRBJ2-2; the D is unclear. CDR3 size: 14 residues. Trimming pared 8 bases from V and 2 bases from J, leaving 15 bases between. Germline lookup yields CDR1 DFQATT and CDR2 SNEGSKA (reference sequence). In nucleotides, the CDR3 is TGCAGTACCAGCTCCTACCCAAACACCGGGGAGCTGTTTTTT. This sequence encodes CSTSSYPNTGELFF.

This clonotype was observed a handful of times. This sequence joins TRBV20-1 and TRBJ1-1; D is undetermined. The CDR3 runs to 14 residues. The V end lost 6 bases, the J end lost 0 bases, and 14 bases lay between the germline ends. Germline loops: CDR1 DFQATT, CDR2 SNEGSKA (reference sequence). For the CDR3, the DNA is TGCAGTGCAGACATGAGTGCTTTGAACACTGAAGCTTTCTTT. Encoded protein: CSADMSALNTEAFF.

This clonotype was counted between two and nine times. A much larger clone is a single base away; this may be a read error. V is TRBV12-3 or TRBV12-4 and J is TRBJ2-1; tentative D call: TRBD1 (6 bases). The CDR3 is 13 residues long. The CDR3 DNA sequence: TGTGCCAGCTCCGGGACACCTTACAATGAGCAGCTCTTC. Its translation: CASSGTPYNEQLF.